A selection of T cell receptor beta chains follows, all from one sample in a study of blood T cell repertoires in COVID-19. Here immunoSEQ multiplex PCR was the method, and the copy in TCRdb shows in-frame clones only, minus some. The sample lists fewer than 350,000 clones, around nine tenths occurring once. Sequencing input: peripheral blood. These receptor sequences come from an older woman with COVID-19, enrolled during active disease. Both conserved end residues are part of each CDR3. Fields, in order: D gene, V gene, J gene, clone size, CDR3 DNA, CDR3 protein. The D gene is left open where the match is weak. Clone size is stated in some rows and not others, as once, few, many or a class when expanded.

NA,TRBV6-4,TRBJ2-3,NA,TGTGCCAGCGGGACTGGGGCCACAGATACGCAGTATTTT,CASGTGATDTQYF
NA,TRBV18,TRBJ1-5,few,TGTGCCAGCTCACCAGACAGTAATCAGCCCCAGCATTTT,CASSPDSNQPQHF
NA,TRBV27,TRBJ1-1,NA,TGTGCCAGCAGCACACGAGACAGGCGGACTGAAGCTTTCTTT,CASSTRDRRTEAFF
NA,TRBV28,TRBJ1-5,NA,TGTGCCAGCAGTTTATGGCGGGGTAATCAGCCCCAGCATTTT,CASSLWRGNQPQHF
TRBD1,TRBV5-1,TRBJ1-4,once,TGCGCCAGCAGAGCAACCCCAGGGGGCATCGAAAAACTGTTTTTT,CASRATPGGIEKLFF
NA,TRBV5-5,TRBJ1-4,once,TGTGCCAGCAGCTTGTCGGGTGAAAAACTGTTTTTT,CASSLSGEKLFF
TRBD1,TRBV5-4,TRBJ1-1,NA,TGTGCCAGCAGCCGAACGGGACAGACCCCTACAACTTTCTTT,CASSRTGQTPTTFF
NA,TRBV6-5,TRBJ1-6,NA,TGTGCCAGCAGTTACTCCCGACAGAGTTTATCACCCCTCCACTTT,CASSYSRQSLSPLHF
TRBD1,TRBV24-1,TRBJ2-1,NA,TGTGCCACCAGTGCGGTGACAGGGGGTTACAATGAGCAGTTCTTC,CATSAVTGGYNEQFF
TRBD2,TRBV7-3,TRBJ2-3,NA,TGTGCCAGCAGCCCCCTAGGACTAGCGGGGGGCCGCACAGATACGCAGTATTTT,CASSPLGLAGGRTDTQYF
TRBD2,TRBV4-1,TRBJ2-7,NA,TGCGCCAGCAGCCTCGAGGGGAGCGGGACGGGAGGGAAGCAGTACTTC,CASSLEGSGTGGKQYF
TRBD1,TRBV3-1/TRBV3-2,TRBJ1-2,NA,TGTGCCAGCAGCCCAGTCCAGGGGGCGAAAGTGAACTATGGCTACACCTTC,CASSPVQGAKVNYGYTF
NA,TRBV19,TRBJ2-1,once,TGTGCCAGTAGTATGGGGCCTGAGCAGTTCTTC,CASSMGPEQFF
NA,TRBV6-6,TRBJ2-3,NA,TGTGCCAGCAGGTCCCGGCAGGGAACAGATACGCAGTATTTT,CASRSRQGTDTQYF
TRBD1,TRBV7-3,TRBJ2-5,NA,TGTGCCAGCAGCCAAGGGACAGGGGGGGAGACCCAGTACTTC,CASSQGTGGETQYF
NA,TRBV5-8,TRBJ1-5,NA,TGTGCCAGCAGCTCGCGGACAGGCAATCAGCCCCAGCATTTT,CASSSRTGNQPQHF
NA,TRBV30,TRBJ1-2,NA,TGTGCCTGGAGTTCGACGGCGACTTATGGCTACACCTTC,CAWSSTATYGYTF
NA,TRBV3-1/TRBV3-2,TRBJ1-6,few,TGTGCCAGCAGGTCCATGCGACAGCTTAATTCACCCCTCCACTTT,CASRSMRQLNSPLHF
TRBD1,TRBV7-9,TRBJ1-6,NA,TGTGCCAGCAGCTCCTTCGACAGGGACAATTCACCCCTCCACTTT,CASSSFDRDNSPLHF
NA,TRBV6-4,TRBJ2-1,NA,TGTGCCAGCAGAGAGAGCTCCTACAATGAGCAGTTCTTC,CASRESSYNEQFF
NA,TRBV25-1,TRBJ2-2,NA,TGTGCCAGCCTCGGGCAGGGAAACACCGGGGAGCTGTTTTTT,CASLGQGNTGELFF
TRBD1,TRBV6-5,TRBJ1-2,NA,TGTGCCAGCAGTCCATCCGGGACAGGGGGCAATGGCTACACCTTC,CASSPSGTGGNGYTF
NA,TRBV6-2/TRBV6-3,TRBJ2-7,few,TGTGCCAGCAGTTACACCAGGGTCGGCGAGCAGTACTTC,CASSYTRVGEQYF
TRBD2,TRBV4-1,TRBJ2-3,NA,TGCGCCAGCAGCCAAGAGATTAGCGGGACAGATACGCAGTATTTT,CASSQEISGTDTQYF
NA,TRBV4-1,TRBJ1-5,NA,TGCGCCAGCAGCCAAGAAACTCCTAGCAATCAGCCCCAGCATTTT,CASSQETPSNQPQHF
TRBD2,TRBV4-1,TRBJ2-1,once,TGCGCCAGCAGCCAAATCCTGGGGGTAGCGGGCACCTACAATGAGCAGTTCTTC,CASSQILGVAGTYNEQFF
NA,TRBV5-1,TRBJ2-7,once,TGCGCCAGCAGCTCCCAGGGCTACGAGCAGTACTTC,CASSSQGYEQYF
NA,TRBV5-1,TRBJ2-3,NA,TGCGCCAGCAGCTCCCAGGGGCCAGATACGCAGTATTTT,CASSSQGPDTQYF
NA,TRBV19,TRBJ1-1,few,TGTGCCAGTACCGCGACAGGATGGAGGGAAGCTTTCTTT,CASTATGWREAFF
TRBD1,TRBV24-1,TRBJ2-3,NA,TGTGCCACCGGGGGACAGGGGGCTGATACGCAGTATTTT,CATGGQGADTQYF
TRBD2,TRBV2,TRBJ2-1,NA,TGTGCCAGCAACGGGCTAGCGGGCTCCTACAATGAGCAGTTCTTC,CASNGLAGSYNEQFF
TRBD2,TRBV24-1,TRBJ2-1,NA,TGTGCCACCAGTGATTCGGCGAGGACTAGCGGGGAGCAGTTCTTC,CATSDSARTSGEQFF
NA,TRBV30,TRBJ2-7,NA,TGTGCCTGGACCACAGGTTTCGAGCAGTACTTC,CAWTTGFEQYF
TRBD1,TRBV29-1,TRBJ1-5,NA,TGCAGCGTTGAAGACCCCCGATCTACCGGGACAGGGGTCACTCATAGCAATCAGCCCCAGCATTTT,CSVEDPRSTGTGVTHSNQPQHF
NA,TRBV5-4,TRBJ1-2,NA,TGTGCCAGCAGCTTGGATTCCAGGGGATATGGCTACACCTTC,CASSLDSRGYGYTF
TRBD1,TRBV5-1,TRBJ2-2,NA,TGCGCCAGCAGCCCATCCGGGACAGGGGTTACCGGGGAGCTGTTTTTT,CASSPSGTGVTGELFF
TRBD1,TRBV10-2,TRBJ1-5,NA,TGCGCCAGCAGTGACCGGACAGGGGGTAATCAGCCCCAGCATTTT,CASSDRTGGNQPQHF
TRBD1,TRBV6-5,TRBJ1-5,NA,TGTGCCAGCAGTCCACAGGGGCAGCCCCAGCATTTT,CASSPQGQPQHF
NA,TRBV7-2,TRBJ1-5,few,TGTGCCAGCAGTTTAGTCAGGGATCAGCCCCAGCATTTT,CASSLVRDQPQHF
TRBD1,TRBV5-1,TRBJ1-2,few,TGCGCCAGCAGCTCAGGAGGACAGGGACGCCCTAACTATGGCTACACCTTC,CASSSGGQGRPNYGYTF
TRBD1,TRBV2,TRBJ1-5,NA,TGTGCCAGCAAACAGGGGGCAAGCAATCAGCCCCAGCATTTT,CASKQGASNQPQHF